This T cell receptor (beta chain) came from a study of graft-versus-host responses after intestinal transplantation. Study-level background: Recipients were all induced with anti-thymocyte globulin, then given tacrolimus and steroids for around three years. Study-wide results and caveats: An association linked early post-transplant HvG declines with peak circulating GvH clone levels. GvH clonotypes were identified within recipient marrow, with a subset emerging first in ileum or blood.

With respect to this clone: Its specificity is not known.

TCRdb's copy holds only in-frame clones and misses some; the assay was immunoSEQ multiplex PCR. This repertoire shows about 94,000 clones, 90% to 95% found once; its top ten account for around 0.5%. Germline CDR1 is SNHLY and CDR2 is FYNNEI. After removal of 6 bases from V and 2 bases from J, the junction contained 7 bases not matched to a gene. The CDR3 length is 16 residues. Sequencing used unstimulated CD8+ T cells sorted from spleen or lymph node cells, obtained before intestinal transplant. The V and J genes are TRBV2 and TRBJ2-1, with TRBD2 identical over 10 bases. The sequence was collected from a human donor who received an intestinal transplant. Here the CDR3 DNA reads TGTGCCAGCAGCCAAGCGGGAGGGCCTCCCTACAATGAGCAGTTCTTC. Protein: CASSQAGGPPYNEQFF.